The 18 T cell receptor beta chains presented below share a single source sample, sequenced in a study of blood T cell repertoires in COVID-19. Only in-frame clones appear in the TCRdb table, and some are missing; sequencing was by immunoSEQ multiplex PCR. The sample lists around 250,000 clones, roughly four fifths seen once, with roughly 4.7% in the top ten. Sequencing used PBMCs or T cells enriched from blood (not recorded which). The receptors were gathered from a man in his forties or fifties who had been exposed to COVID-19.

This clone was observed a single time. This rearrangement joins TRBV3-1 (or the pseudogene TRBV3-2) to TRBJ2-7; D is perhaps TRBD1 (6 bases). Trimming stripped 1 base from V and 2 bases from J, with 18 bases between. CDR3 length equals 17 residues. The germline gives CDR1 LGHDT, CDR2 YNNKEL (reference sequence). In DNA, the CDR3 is TGTGCCAGCAGCCAAGGGATTAGAGGCCAGGGGACCTACGAGCAGTACTTC. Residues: CASSQGIRGQGTYEQYF.

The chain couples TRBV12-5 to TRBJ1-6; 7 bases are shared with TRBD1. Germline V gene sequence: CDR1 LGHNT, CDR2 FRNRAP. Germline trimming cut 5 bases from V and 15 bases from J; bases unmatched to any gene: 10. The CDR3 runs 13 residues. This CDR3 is CASGTWDSRLLHF. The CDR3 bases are TGTGCTAGTGGTACCTGGGACAGCCGACTCCTCCACTTT.

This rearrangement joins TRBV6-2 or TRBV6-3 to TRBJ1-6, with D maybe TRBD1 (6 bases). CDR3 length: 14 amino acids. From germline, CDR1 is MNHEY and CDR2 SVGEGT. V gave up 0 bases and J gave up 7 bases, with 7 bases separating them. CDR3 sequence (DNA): TGTGCCAGCAGTTACTCAGGACAGAATTCACCCCTCCACTTT. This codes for CASSYSGQNSPLHF.

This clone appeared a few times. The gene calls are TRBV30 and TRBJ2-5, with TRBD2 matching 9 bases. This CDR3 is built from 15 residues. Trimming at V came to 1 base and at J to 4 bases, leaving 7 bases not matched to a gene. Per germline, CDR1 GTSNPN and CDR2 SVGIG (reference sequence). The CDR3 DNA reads TGTGCCTGGAGTGCCCAATTAGCGGGAGCAGAGACCCAGTACTTC. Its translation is CAWSAQLAGAETQYF. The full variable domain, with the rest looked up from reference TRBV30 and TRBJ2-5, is SQTIHQWPATLVQPVGSPLSLECTVEGTSNPNLYWYRQAAGRGLQLLFYSVGIGQISSEVPQNLSASRPQDRQFILSSKKLLLSDSGFYLCAWSAQLAGAETQYFGPGTRLLVL.

The CDR3 nucleotides read TGTGCCAGCGGAGATATCGGGTCTGGCTACACCTTC. Its protein is CASGDIGSGYTF. This sequence joins TRBV28 and TRBJ1-2; D remains ambiguous. The length of the CDR3 is 12 residues. Trimming took 8 bases from V and 7 from J, leaving 14 bases between them. From germline, CDR1 is MDHEN and CDR2 SYDVKM.

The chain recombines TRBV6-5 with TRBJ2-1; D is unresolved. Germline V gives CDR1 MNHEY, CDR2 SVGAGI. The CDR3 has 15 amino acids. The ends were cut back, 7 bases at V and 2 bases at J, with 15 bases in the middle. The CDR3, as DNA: TGTGCCAGCATTAATCCGGGTTACCCCTACAATGAGCAGTTCTTC. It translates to CASINPGYPYNEQFF.

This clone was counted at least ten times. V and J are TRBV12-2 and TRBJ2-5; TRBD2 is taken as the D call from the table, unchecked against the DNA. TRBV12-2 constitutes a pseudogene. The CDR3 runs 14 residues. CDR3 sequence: CASRTKGLQETQYF. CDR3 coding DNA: TGTGCAAGTCGCACAAAGGGACTACAAGAGACCCAGTACTTC.

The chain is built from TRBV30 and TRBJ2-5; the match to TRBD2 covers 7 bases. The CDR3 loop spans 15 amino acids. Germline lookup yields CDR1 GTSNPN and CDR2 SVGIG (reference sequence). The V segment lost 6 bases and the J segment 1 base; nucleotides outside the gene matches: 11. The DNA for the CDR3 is TGTGCCTGTGGGGGGGTCGGGGATCGCCAAGAGACCCAGTACTTC. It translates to CACGGVGDRQETQYF. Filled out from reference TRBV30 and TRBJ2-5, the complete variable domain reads SQTIHQWPATLVQPVGSPLSLECTVEGTSNPNLYWYRQAAGRGLQLLFYSVGIGQISSEVPQNLSASRPQDRQFILSSKKLLLSDSGFYLCACGGVGDRQETQYFGPGTRLLVL.

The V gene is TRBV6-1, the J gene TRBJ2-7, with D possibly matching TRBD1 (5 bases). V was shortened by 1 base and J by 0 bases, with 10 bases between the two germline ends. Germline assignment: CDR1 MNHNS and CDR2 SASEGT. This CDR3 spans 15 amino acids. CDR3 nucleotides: TGTGCCAGCAGTGAAGACAGGACCTTCTCCTACGAGCAGTACTTC. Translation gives CASSEDRTFSYEQYF.

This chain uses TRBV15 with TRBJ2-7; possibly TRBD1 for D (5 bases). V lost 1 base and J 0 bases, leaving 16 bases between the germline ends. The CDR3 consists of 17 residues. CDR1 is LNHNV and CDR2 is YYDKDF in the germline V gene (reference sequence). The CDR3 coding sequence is TGTGCCACCAGCAGAGCCATCAGGGCCACCGTCTCCTACGAGCAGTACTTC. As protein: CATSRAIRATVSYEQYF.

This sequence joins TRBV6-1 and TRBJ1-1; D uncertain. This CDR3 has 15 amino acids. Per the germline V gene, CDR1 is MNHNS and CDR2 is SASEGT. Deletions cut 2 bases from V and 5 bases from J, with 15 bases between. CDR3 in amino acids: CASSEFIGTWTEAFF. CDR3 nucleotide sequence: TGTGCCAGCAGTGAATTCATTGGTACATGGACTGAAGCTTTCTTT.

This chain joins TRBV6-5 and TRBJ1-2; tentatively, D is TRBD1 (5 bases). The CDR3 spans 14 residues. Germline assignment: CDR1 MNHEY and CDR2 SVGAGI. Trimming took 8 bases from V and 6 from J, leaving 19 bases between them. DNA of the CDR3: TGTGCCAGCTCCTTCCAGGGCGGAGGGGATGGCTACACCTTC. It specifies CASSFQGGGDGYTF.

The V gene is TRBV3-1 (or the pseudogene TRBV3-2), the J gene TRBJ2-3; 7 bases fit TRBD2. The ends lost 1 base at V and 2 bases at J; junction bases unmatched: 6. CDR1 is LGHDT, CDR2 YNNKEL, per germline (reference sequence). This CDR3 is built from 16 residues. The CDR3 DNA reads TGTGCCAGCAGCCAAGGACAGACTAGCTCCACAGATACGCAGTATTTT. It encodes CASSQGQTSSTDTQYF.

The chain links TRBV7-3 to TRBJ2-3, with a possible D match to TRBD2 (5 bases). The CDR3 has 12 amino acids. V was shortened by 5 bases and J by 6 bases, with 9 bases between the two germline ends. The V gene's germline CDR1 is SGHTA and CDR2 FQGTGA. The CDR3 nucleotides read TGTGCCAGCAGCGTCAGAGGGGATACGCAGTATTTT. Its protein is CASSVRGDTQYF.

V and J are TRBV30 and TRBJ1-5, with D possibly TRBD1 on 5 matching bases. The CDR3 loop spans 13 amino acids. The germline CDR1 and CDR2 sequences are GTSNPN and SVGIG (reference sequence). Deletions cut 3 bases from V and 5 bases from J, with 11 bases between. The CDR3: CAWSLKGDQPQHF. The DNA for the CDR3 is TGTGCCTGGAGCCTCAAAGGGGATCAGCCCCAGCATTTT.

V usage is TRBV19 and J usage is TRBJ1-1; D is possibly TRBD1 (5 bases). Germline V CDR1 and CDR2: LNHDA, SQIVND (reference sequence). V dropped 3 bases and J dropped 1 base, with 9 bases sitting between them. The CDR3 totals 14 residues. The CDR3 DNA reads TGTGCCAGTAGTATTTGGGGGGAGAACACTGAAGCTTTCTTT. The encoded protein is CASSIWGENTEAFF.

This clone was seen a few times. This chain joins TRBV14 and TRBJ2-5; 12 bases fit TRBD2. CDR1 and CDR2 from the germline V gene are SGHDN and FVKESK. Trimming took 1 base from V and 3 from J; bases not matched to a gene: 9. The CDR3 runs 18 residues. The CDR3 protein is CASSQVLGTSGPEETQYF. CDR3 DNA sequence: TGTGCCAGCAGCCAAGTGCTGGGGACTAGCGGGCCAGAAGAGACCCAGTACTTC.

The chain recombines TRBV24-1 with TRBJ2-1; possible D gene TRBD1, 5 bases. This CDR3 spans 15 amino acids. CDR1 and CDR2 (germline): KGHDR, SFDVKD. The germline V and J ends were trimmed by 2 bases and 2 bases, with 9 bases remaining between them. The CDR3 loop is CATSDSQATYNEQFF. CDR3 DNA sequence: TGTGCCACCAGTGATTCACAGGCGACCTACAATGAGCAGTTCTTC.